This TCR beta chain stems from a study of T cell responses to AZD1222 COVID-19 vaccine. Looking at the study overall: Second-dose recipients at about 4 or about 12 weeks were treated as one pooled group. Study-level findings and limits: Spike was spanned by vaccine-associated CD4 TCRs, with dominance at 160-218 and 743-854. Researchers took repertoire samples only after the peak T cell response had come. Just a handful of AZD1222 recipients were seropositive at baseline.

The method was immunoSEQ multiplex PCR; TCRdb's version includes in-frame clones alone and lacks a portion of them. The repertoire holds 130,000 to 150,000 clones, with around 93% as singletons. V was shortened by 11 bases and J by 0 bases, with 10 bases between the two germline ends. CDR1 LNHNV and CDR2 YYDKDF come from the germline V gene (reference sequence). The CDR3 loop spans 13 amino acids. Comment on this clone: Its antigen is still unknown.

This specimen consisted of peripheral blood, obtained on day 0 of AZD1222 vaccination. The origin of this receptor is an adult in good health. This chain connects TRBV15 to TRBJ2-2; D is possibly TRBD2 (5 bases). The CDR3 DNA follows: TGTGCCGGCTCCGGGACGAACACCGGGGAGCTGTTTTTT. It is translated as CAGSGTNTGELFF.